The 18 T cell receptor beta chains listed next were all sequenced from one sample in a study of blood T cell repertoires in COVID-19. Clones were read by immunoSEQ multiplex PCR, and TCRdb kept only the in-frame ones, dropping some. Seen here are over 250,000 clones, less than 85% observed once, and the top ten hold 1.4% to 1.5%. The source material was peripheral blood. All receptors come from a human donor with COVID-19, enrolled during active disease. The donor label of this sample is uncertain.

The chain uses TRBV14 and TRBJ1-6, with TRBD1 identical over 9 bases. Trimming removed 1 base from V and 6 bases from J; junction bases left unmatched: 7. The V gene's germline CDR1 is SGHDN and CDR2 FVKESK. This CDR3 is built from 17 residues. CDR3: CASSQVGGTGINSPLHF. The DNA for the CDR3 is TGTGCCAGCAGCCAAGTCGGAGGGACAGGGATTAATTCACCCCTCCACTTT.

J is TRBJ1-2 and V is TRBV10-3, with a weak D call TRBD1 (5 bases). Trimming stripped 9 bases from V and 0 bases from J, with 20 bases between. In germline, CDR1 is ENHRY, CDR2 SYGVKD. The CDR3 runs 16 residues. The DNA of the CDR3 is TGTGCCATTCAGCCCAGGGTGGAGGGAGCTAACTATGGCTACACCTTC. Protein sequence: CAIQPRVEGANYGYTF.

The rearrangement links TRBV19 to TRBJ1-4; D ambiguous. This CDR3 spans 13 amino acids. Trimming took off 3 bases at V and 8 bases at J, with 10 bases between the two ends. The V gene's germline CDR1 is LNHDA and CDR2 SQIVND (reference sequence). The CDR3 here is CASSISTSEKLFF. DNA of the CDR3: TGTGCCAGTAGTATTTCGACAAGCGAAAAACTGTTTTTT.

V and J are TRBV5-1 and TRBJ1-1; 7 nucleotides match TRBD1. Trimming removed 1 base from V and 1 base from J; junction bases left unmatched: 1. Germline assignment: CDR1 SGHRS and CDR2 YFSETQ. This CDR3 spans 14 amino acids. The CDR3 DNA reads as TGCGCCAGCAGCTTGCCAGGGGGGAACACTGAAGCTTTCTTT. It translates to CASSLPGGNTEAFF.

The chain employs TRBV7-9 and TRBJ2-3, with D unresolved. This CDR3 has 12 residues. Per the germline V gene, CDR1 is SEHNR and CDR2 is FQNEAQ (reference sequence). Trimming took off 1 base at V and 6 bases at J, with 5 bases between the two ends. As DNA, the CDR3 is TGTGCCAGCAGCTTAGTGGCTGATACGCAGTATTTT. Translation: CASSLVADTQYF.

This chain connects TRBV6-5 to TRBJ2-1, with 13 bases lining up with TRBD2. V lost 6 bases and J lost 7; bases outside the gene matches: 6. CDR3 length: 15 residues. The germline CDR1 and CDR2 sequences are MNHEY and SVGAGI. The CDR3 DNA follows: TGTGCCAGCAGCCCCGGGACTAGCGGGAATAATGAGCAGTTCTTC. This codes for CASSPGTSGNNEQFF.

The V gene is TRBV10-3, the J gene TRBJ2-1; possibly TRBD2 for D (6 bases). CDR3 length: 14 amino acids. V was clipped by 2 bases and J by 9 bases, with 14 bases between them. Per the germline V gene, CDR1 is ENHRY and CDR2 is SYGVKD. CDR3 residues: CAISERASEAEQFF. Here the CDR3 DNA reads TGTGCCATCAGTGAGAGGGCTAGCGAGGCTGAGCAGTTCTTC.

V and J are TRBV11-2 and TRBJ1-2, with 7 bases matching TRBD1. Trimming took 5 bases from V and 7 from J; bases not matched to a gene: 10. CDR3 length: 14 residues. Germline CDR1 is SGHAT and CDR2 is FQNNGV. CDR3 bases: TGTGCCAGCAGCGCGGGACAGTCGGTTTTTGGCTACACCTTC. This sequence encodes CASSAGQSVFGYTF. The full variable domain, its missing parts supplied by reference TRBV11-2 and TRBJ1-2, is EAGVAQSPRYKIIEKRQSVAFWCNPISGHATLYWYQQILGQGPKLLIQFQNNGVVDDSQLPKDRFSAERLKGVDSTLKIQPAKLEDSAVYLCASSAGQSVFGYTFGSGTRLTVV.

This clone occurred once. The rearrangement links TRBV2 to TRBJ2-2; 8 bases match TRBD2. The germline gives CDR1 SNHLY, CDR2 FYNNEI. This CDR3 region has 15 residues. J lost 4 bases, V lost 3 bases, and 4 bases had no gene match. CDR3 sequence: CASSDDGRVTGELFF. CDR3 DNA sequence: TGTGCCAGCAGTGACGACGGGAGGGTCACCGGGGAGCTGTTTTTT.

The chain links TRBV28 to TRBJ1-1, with TRBD1 as a possible D gene (5 bases). The CDR3 contains 16 residues. In germline, CDR1 is MDHEN, CDR2 SYDVKM. V was trimmed by 4 bases and J by 0 bases, leaving 15 bases between them. For the CDR3, the DNA is TGTGCCAGCAGTTCACCTGACAGTTTTATGAACACTGAAGCTTTCTTT. Translation: CASSSPDSFMNTEAFF.

This sequence joins TRBV2 and TRBJ1-2; 10 bases are a match to TRBD1. V was clipped by 6 bases and J by 6 bases; unmatched bases: 10. The CDR3 consists of 15 residues. The germline V gene encodes CDR1 SNHLY and CDR2 FYNNEI. CDR3 bases: TGTGCCAGCAGGACGGGGGGACAGGGGAGGGATGGCTACACCTTC. Amino acids: CASRTGGQGRDGYTF.

The chain couples TRBV28 to TRBJ2-5; 10 nucleotides match TRBD1. The CDR3 totals 17 residues. With V trimmed by 5 bases and J by 5 bases, 14 bases remained unmatched. Germline V gene sequence: CDR1 MDHEN, CDR2 SYDVKM. CDR3 nucleotides: TGTGCCAGCAGTAGTTTTATTGACAGGGGGCGCGTCGAGACCCAGTACTTC. The encoded protein is CASSSFIDRGRVETQYF.

The chain carries TRBV3-1 (or the pseudogene TRBV3-2) and TRBJ1-3; the match to TRBD1 covers 8 bases. This CDR3 spans 16 amino acids. The V segment lost 4 bases and the J segment 9 bases; nucleotides outside the gene matches: 14. Germline V CDR1 and CDR2: LGHDT, YNNKEL (reference sequence). CDR3 nucleotides: TGTGCCAGCAGCCCCCAGGGCTGGGGCACAGGGGGCACCATATATTTT. It codes for CASSPQGWGTGGTIYF.

V usage is TRBV6-5 and J usage is TRBJ2-1; D possibly corresponds to TRBD1 (6 bases). Trimming stripped 6 bases from V and 10 bases from J, with 19 bases between. Germline-derived CDR1 and CDR2 are MNHEY and SVGAGI. The CDR3 has 14 amino acids. CDR3 amino acids: CASSLSYRDREQFF. CDR3 in DNA: TGTGCCAGCAGCCTCAGCTACAGGGATCGGGAGCAGTTCTTC.

The V call is TRBV7-9, the J call TRBJ2-5; TRBD1 might be the D (6 bases). The CDR3 has 14 residues. Germline-derived CDR1 and CDR2 are SEHNR and FQNEAQ (reference sequence). Trimming took 3 bases from V and 5 from J, leaving 13 bases between them. As DNA, the CDR3 is TGTGCCAGCAGCTTCCTGGACAGATCGGAGACCCAGTACTTC. It encodes CASSFLDRSETQYF.

The genes are TRBV28 and TRBJ2-7; TRBD1 might be the D (6 bases). The CDR3 contains 14 residues. CDR1 is MDHEN, CDR2 SYDVKM, per germline. Trimming stripped 2 bases from V and 5 bases from J, with 13 bases between. CDR3 in amino acids: CASSLQGRGNEQYF. The CDR3 nucleotides are TGTGCCAGCAGTTTACAGGGTAGGGGGAACGAGCAGTACTTC.

The chain uses TRBV6-5 and TRBJ1-2; D may be TRBD1 (5 bases). Germline V gene data show CDR1 as MNHEY and CDR2 as SVGAGI. The CDR3 runs 14 residues. V shed 5 bases and J shed 4 bases, with 14 bases lying between them. The CDR3 sequence: CASSPRGDIYGYTF. In DNA form, the CDR3 reads TGTGCCAGCAGTCCACGGGGGGATATCTATGGCTACACCTTC.

The chain uses TRBV19 and TRBJ1-1; D not resolved. This CDR3 has 13 amino acids. CDR1 and CDR2 from the germline V gene are LNHDA and SQIVND (reference sequence). V lost 5 bases to trimming and J lost 3 bases, with 10 bases between them. As DNA, the CDR3 is TGTGCCAGTAGTCTCTCGGGAGACACTGAAGCTTTCTTT. Its translation is CASSLSGDTEAFF.